This T cell receptor beta chain was obtained from a study of cytomegalovirus exposure and HLA in healthy donors. Overall study context: Genotyping of about 400 donors showed that around 86% belonged to the Caucasian-associated ancestry cluster.

Regarding the study as a whole: Most TCR beta V segments were productive about 87% or about 30% of the time in an earlier analysis.

CDR1 and CDR2 from the germline V gene are SGHRS and YFSETQ. The ends lost 1 base at V and 5 bases at J; junction bases unmatched: 4. The CDR3 totals 15 residues. The study ran its PCR with 60 Vbeta and 13 Jbeta primers. TCRdb's copy holds only in-frame clones and misses some; the assay was immunoSEQ multiplex PCR. The sample records roughly 100,000 clones, about 80% being singletons. As for this clone: The antigen remains undetermined.

The rearrangement joins TRBV5-1 to TRBJ2-2; TRBD1 aligns across 8 bases. The sequenced sample consisted of PBMCs. The receptor was isolated from a man aged 50-60 years in good health and CMV-seropositive. The CDR3 nucleotides read TGCGCCAGCAGCTTGTCCAGGGGGCGTACCGGGGAGCTGTTTTTT. Amino acid sequence: CASSLSRGRTGELFF.